This entry describes one TCR beta chain. The data were obtained in a study of blood T cell repertoires in COVID-19. The overall study: There were acute and convalescent COVID-19 samples, and they came from the United States, Italy and Spain. The cDNA or gDNA used as material had been derived from T cells, B-cell-depleted T cells, or PBMCs.

The repertoire was sequenced with immunoSEQ multiplex PCR; TCRdb's copy has only in-frame clones and lacks some. The data hold under 250,000 clones, with approximately 86% observed a single time. Trimming left V 3 bases short and J 2 bases short, with 11 bases between. CDR3 length: 15 amino acids. Germline V CDR1 and CDR2: MDHEN, SYDVKM. Sequencing used peripheral blood. This chain links TRBV28 with TRBJ1-5; D remains unclear. The source of this sequence is a woman aged 55-75 years who had recovered from COVID-19. CDR3 sequence reads: CASSLSGVGNQPQHF. The CDR3 nucleotides are TGTGCCAGCAGTTTGAGCGGTGTTGGCAATCAGCCCCAGCATTTT. Filled out from reference TRBV28 and TRBJ1-5, the complete variable domain reads DVKVTQSSRYLVKRTGEKVFLECVQDMDHENMFWYRQDPGLGLRLIYFSYDVKMKEKGDIPEGYSVSREKKERFSLILESASTNQTSMYLCASSLSGVGNQPQHFGDGTRLSIL.